This section outlines one T cell receptor beta chain sequence together with its context. Its target antigen remains unknown. No base quality information exists; no much larger clone differs at one position. The study excluded patients with uncontrolled infections, other autoimmune diseases, pregnancy or lactation. Diagnoses relied on clinical symptoms, serum thyroxine and TRAb, thyroid ultrasound and orbital computed tomography. Total RNA was extracted using Trizol reagent, and RNA quality was assessed on an Agilent 2100 Bioanalyzer. The TCR beta CDR3 regions were amplified from RNA transcripts. For the first round of RT-PCR on the TCR CDR3, the HTBI primer set was used together with the Qiagen OneStep RT-PCR kit. Libraries were constructed in a second round of multiplex PCR, after which size selection and purification were carried out. Sequencing of the libraries was done on an Illumina HiSeq2000 using paired-end 100 bp reads. In the authors' own workflow: SOAPnuke was used to process the raw data, removing reads that contained adapters or uncalled bases, had a mean Phred below 15, or lacked an exact match to the constant primer or identifier. High-quality paired reads were merged using COPE v1.2.5, and each unique nucleotide sequence was defined as a clonotype. MiTCR v1.1 was used to align the clonotypes against IMGT TRBV, TRBD and TRBJ reference segments. The analysis was restricted to V-J combinations with a frequency above 0.0001, which together covered just over 99% of the repertoires. The TCS score was defined as the ratio of F50 (clonal expansion) to E x V (chaos), calculated using BLOSUM62-based TCRdist between CDR3 peptides within each V-J. Welch's t-statistics and random forest reduced 514 V-J features to some 14, which were used in a naive Bayes classifier (R e1071). The similarity between thyroid and blood repertoires was quantified using the Morisita-Horn index. TCRdb passed the public sequencing reads through fastp at Q25 and MiXCR, retaining productive beta sequences. One record per CDR3 amino acid sequence lists the most common genes and DNA. These V and J calls rely on TCRdb rather than the paper's analysis. In this sample the table shows 490,000 or so distinct CDR3 sequences, around 43% of which occur a single time. The top ten clones comprise around 47% of the sample.

Including cysteine and phenylalanine, the CDR3 has 14 amino acids. The retained sequence is limited to the CDR3, 42 bases, with the frame set at the first base. CDR1 and CDR2, looked up from the germline V gene (reference sequence), are SEHNR and FQNEAQ. The V and J ends are trimmed by 5 bases and 0 bases, leaving 8 bases between them. The data were obtained in a study of T cells in Graves' hyperthyroidism and ophthalmopathy (dated by TCRdb to between 2017 and 2020). Regarding the study in general: TCR V-J signatures able to tell the groups apart were searched for in a discovery cohort of 95 or so patients, of whom more than 40 had Graves' ophthalmopathy and under 65 had stable Graves' hyperthyroidism. In addition, the study compared T-cell repertoires in thyroid tissue and in blood from several Graves' hyperthyroidism patients. According to the paper, TCR Vbeta CDR3 sequencing was carried out on over 130 peripheral blood samples, which came from 40 to 45 ophthalmopathy, 75 to 80 hyperthyroidism and roughly 17 progressor patients. An independent validation cohort of some 18 hyperthyroidism patients and about 16 patients who later progressed to ophthalmopathy tested prospective prediction of ophthalmopathy. After sampling, hyperthyroidism patients received methimazole starting at 30 mg daily, and ophthalmopathy patients received high-dose intravenous methylprednisolone. The 100 discovery patients were divided at random into training and test sets in a 7:3 ratio. What the authors observed across the whole study: A model built on a 13 V-J signature distinguished ophthalmopathy from stable hyperthyroidism, reaching roughly 88% sensitivity and around 81% specificity in cross-validation and 80%/75% in testing. In validation, progression to ophthalmopathy was predicted by the model with 70% to 71% sensitivity and 72.22% specificity, a median of around 6.5 months before onset. No statistical method was used to fix the sample size in advance, and group allocation was not hidden from the investigators. Most expanded thyroid clonotypes (frequency above 0.001) were also detected in blood, suggesting blood repertoires may reflect thyroid immune responses.

The chain links TRBV7-9 with TRBJ1-5; confidence is insufficient to name the D gene. The TCR sequence derives from an adult woman with Graves' disease, either hyperthyroidism or ophthalmopathy (not recorded which). The specimen was peripheral blood or thyroid tissue (not recorded which). The DNA sequence is TGTGCCAGCAGCCCCCTAGCTAGCAATCAGCCCCAGCATTTT. Its translation is CASSPLASNQPQHF.